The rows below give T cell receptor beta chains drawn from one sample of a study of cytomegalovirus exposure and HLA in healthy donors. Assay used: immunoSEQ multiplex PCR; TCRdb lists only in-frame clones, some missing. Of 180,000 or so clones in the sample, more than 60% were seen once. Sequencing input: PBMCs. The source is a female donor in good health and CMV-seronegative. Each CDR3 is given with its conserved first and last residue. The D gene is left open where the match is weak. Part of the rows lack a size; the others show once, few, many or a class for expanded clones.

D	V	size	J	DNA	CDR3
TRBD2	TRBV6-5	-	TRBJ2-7	TGTGCCAGCAGGGGCGCGGGAGTGTCTTACGAGCAGTACTTC	CASRGAGVSYEQYF
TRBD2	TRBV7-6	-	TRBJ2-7	TGTGCCAGCAGCTTAATGGCTAGCGGGAGGCCGGGGGAGCAGTACTTC	CASSLMASGRPGEQYF
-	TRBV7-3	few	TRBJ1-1	TGTGCCAGCAGCCTGACTACACTGCAAATGAACACTGAAGCTTTCTTT	CASSLTTLQMNTEAFF
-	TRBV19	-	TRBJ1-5	TGTGCCAGTAGTATGGACAACAGCAATCAGCCCCAGCATTTT	CASSMDNSNQPQHF
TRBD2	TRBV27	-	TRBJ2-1	TGTGCCAGCAGTCCCAGACTAGCGGGAGCCCCAAACAATGAGCAGTTCTTC	CASSPRLAGAPNNEQFF
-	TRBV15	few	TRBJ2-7	TGTGCCACCAGCAGAGAGCGGGGCTCCGCTAGATACGAGCAGTACTTC	CATSRERGSARYEQYF
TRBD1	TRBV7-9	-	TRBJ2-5	TGTGCCAGCAACTCCCCGGTCGACAGGGGTCAGACCCAGTACTTC	CASNSPVDRGQTQYF
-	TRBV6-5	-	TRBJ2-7	TGTGCCAGCAGTTTAGGGGGGGCGTCATACGAGCAGTACTTC	CASSLGGASYEQYF
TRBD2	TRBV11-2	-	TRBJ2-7	TGTGCCAGCAGCTTGGTAGCGGGAGGCCTCTCCTACGAGCAGTACTTC	CASSLVAGGLSYEQYF
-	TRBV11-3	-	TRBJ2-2	TGTGCCAGCAGGAGGGACACCGGGGAGCTGTTTTTT	CASRRDTGELFF
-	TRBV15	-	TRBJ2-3	TGTGCCACCAGCAGAGATCGGGAGTCTACGCAGTATTTT	CATSRDRESTQYF
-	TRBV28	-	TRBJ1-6	TGTGCCAGCAGGCCAGATCCACCCCTCCACTTT	CASRPDPPLHF
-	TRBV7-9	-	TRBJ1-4	TGTGCCAGCAGCTTAGGGGCCGGGGGATCCCCCCAGAGGCTGTTTTTT	CASSLGAGGSPQRLFF